This T cell receptor beta chain was sequenced for a study of CD8+CD57+ T cells in acquired aplastic anemia. Whole-study context: The mean DNA yield obtained from sorted CD4+ and CD8+ cells came to around 3 ug.

With 4 bases clipped from V and 6 bases from J, the junction kept 3 bases outside the gene matches. Germline V gene sequence: CDR1 SGHVS, CDR2 FQNEAQ. The CDR3 totals 13 residues. It was genomic DNA that served as the template for profiling TCR beta VDJ and CDR3. TCRdb passed the reads through MiXCR, listing each CDR3 protein once. This repertoire shows some 150,000 distinct CDR3 sequences, around two fifths found once; its top ten account for 7.5% to 9.5%. Sequenced sample: sorted CD4+, CD8+, or CD8+CD57+ T cells (not recorded which) from PBMCs. The chain has TRBV7-8 and TRBJ1-1; 9 bases map to TRBD1. The source is a human donor in good health, serving as a control. CDR3 DNA sequence: TGTGCCAGCAGCTCCACAGGGGGCCCTGAAGCTTTCTTT. Translation gives CASSSTGGPEAFF.